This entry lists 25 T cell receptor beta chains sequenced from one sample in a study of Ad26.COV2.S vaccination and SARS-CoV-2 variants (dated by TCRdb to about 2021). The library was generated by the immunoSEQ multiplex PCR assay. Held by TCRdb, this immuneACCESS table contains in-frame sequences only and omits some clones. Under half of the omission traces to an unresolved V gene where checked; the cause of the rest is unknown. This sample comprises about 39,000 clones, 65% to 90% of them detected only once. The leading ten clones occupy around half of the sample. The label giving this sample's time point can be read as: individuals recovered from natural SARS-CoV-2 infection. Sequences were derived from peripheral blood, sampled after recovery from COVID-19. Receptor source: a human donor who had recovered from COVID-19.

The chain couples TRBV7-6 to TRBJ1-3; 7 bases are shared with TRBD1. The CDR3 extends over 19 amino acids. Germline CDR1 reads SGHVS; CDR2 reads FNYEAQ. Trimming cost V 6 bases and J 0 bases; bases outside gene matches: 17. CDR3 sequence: CASSYSGMTGPNSGNTIYF. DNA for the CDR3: TGTGCCAGCAGTTATTCCGGGATGACAGGGCCAAACTCTGGAAACACCATATATTTT.

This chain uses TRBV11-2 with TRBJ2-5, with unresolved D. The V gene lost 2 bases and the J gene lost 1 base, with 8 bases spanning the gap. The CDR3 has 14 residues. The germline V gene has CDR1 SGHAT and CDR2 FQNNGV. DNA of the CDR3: TGTGCCAGCAGCTTAAGGCCAGGCCAAGAGACCCAGTACTTC. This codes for CASSLRPGQETQYF. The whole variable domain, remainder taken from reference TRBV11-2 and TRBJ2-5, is EAGVAQSPRYKIIEKRQSVAFWCNPISGHATLYWYQQILGQGPKLLIQFQNNGVVDDSQLPKDRFSAERLKGVDSTLKIQPAKLEDSAVYLCASSLRPGQETQYFGPGTRLLVL.

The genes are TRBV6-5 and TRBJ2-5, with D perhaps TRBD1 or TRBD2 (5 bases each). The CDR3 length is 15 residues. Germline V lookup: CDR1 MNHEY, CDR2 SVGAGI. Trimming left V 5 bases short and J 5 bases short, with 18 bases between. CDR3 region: CASSPGPPRRETQYF. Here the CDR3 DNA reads TGTGCCAGCAGTCCGGGACCACCTCGACGGGAGACCCAGTACTTC.

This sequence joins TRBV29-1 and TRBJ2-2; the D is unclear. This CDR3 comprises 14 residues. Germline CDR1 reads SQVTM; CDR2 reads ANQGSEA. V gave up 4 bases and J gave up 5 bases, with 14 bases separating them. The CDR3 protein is CSVALSSRTGELFF. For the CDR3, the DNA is TGCAGCGTTGCCCTTAGCAGCCGAACCGGGGAGCTGTTTTTT.

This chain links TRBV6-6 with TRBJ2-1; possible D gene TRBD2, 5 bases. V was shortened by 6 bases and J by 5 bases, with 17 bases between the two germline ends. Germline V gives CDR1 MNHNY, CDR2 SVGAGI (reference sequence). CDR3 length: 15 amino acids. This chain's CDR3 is CASSPLAGLDNEQFF. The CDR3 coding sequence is TGTGCCAGCAGCCCCCTGGCGGGCCTGGACAATGAGCAGTTCTTC.

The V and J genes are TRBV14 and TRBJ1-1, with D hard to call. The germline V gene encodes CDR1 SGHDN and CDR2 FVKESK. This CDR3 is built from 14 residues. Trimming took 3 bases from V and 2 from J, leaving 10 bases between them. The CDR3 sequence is CASSHPRENTEAFF. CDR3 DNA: TGTGCCAGCAGCCACCCCAGAGAAAACACTGAAGCTTTCTTT.

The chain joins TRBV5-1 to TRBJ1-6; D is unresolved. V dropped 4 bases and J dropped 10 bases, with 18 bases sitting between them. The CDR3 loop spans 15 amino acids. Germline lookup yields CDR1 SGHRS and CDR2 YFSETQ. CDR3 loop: CASSPVQALGSPLHF. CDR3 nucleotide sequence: TGCGCCAGCAGCCCCGTCCAGGCCCTAGGGTCACCCCTCCACTTT.

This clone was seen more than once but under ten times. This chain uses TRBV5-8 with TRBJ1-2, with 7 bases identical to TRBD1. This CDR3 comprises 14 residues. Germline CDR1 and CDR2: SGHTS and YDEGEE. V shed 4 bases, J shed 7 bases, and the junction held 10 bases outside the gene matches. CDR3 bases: TGTGCCAGCAGCCGGGGCAGGGGGACCTCTGGCTACACCTTC. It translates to CASSRGRGTSGYTF.

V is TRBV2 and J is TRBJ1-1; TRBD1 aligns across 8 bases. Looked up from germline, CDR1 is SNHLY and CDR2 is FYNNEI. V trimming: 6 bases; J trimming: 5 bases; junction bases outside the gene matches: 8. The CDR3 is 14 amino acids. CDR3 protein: CASRQDRDGTEAFF. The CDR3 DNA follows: TGTGCCAGCAGGCAGGACAGGGATGGGACTGAAGCTTTCTTT.

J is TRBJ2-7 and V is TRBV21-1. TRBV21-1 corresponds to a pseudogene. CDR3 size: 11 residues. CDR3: CASSQGREQYF. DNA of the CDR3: TGTGCCAGCAGCCAGGGGAGGGAGCAGTACTTC.

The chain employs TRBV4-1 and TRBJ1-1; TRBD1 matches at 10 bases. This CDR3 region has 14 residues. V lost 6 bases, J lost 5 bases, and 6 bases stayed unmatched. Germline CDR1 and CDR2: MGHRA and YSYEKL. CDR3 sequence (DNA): TGCGCCAGCAGACTTGACAGGGGGCTTACTGAAGCTTTCTTT. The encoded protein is CASRLDRGLTEAFF.

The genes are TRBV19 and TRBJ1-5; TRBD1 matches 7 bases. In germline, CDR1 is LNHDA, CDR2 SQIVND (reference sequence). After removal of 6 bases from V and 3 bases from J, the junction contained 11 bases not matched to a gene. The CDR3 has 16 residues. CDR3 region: CASRSSTGAFNQPQHF. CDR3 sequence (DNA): TGTGCCAGTAGGTCTTCCACAGGGGCTTTCAATCAGCCCCAGCATTTT.

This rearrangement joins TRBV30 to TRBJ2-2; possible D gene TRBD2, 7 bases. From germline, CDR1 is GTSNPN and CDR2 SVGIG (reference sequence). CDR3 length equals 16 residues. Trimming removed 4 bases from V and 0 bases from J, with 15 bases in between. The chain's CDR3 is CAWIGGGSANTGELFF. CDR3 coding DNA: TGTGCCTGGATCGGCGGGGGCTCCGCGAACACCGGGGAGCTGTTTTTT.

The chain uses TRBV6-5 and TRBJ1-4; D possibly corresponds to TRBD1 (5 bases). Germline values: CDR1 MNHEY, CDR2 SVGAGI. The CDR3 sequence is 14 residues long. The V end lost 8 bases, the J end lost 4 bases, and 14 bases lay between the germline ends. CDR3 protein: CASGRGGRNEKLFF. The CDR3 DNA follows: TGTGCCAGCGGGAGGGGAGGCCGTAATGAAAAACTGTTTTTT.

The CDR3 loop is CAWRGTGVVVAFF. The CDR3 DNA reads TGTGCCTGGAGGGGGACAGGGGTAGTCGTAGCTTTCTTT. The chain carries TRBV30 and TRBJ1-1; TRBD1 agrees at 10 bases. The V gene end was trimmed by 3 bases and the J gene end by 10 bases; junction bases not matched to a gene: 8. Germline V gene data show CDR1 as GTSNPN and CDR2 as SVGIG (reference sequence). The CDR3 runs 13 residues.

CDR3 amino acids: CAWSETQGLREQYF. DNA of the CDR3: TGTGCCTGGAGCGAGACACAGGGGCTCCGCGAGCAGTACTTC. V gene TRBV30 combines with J gene TRBJ2-7, with TRBD1 matching 7 bases. Germline-derived CDR1 and CDR2 are GTSNPN and SVGIG (reference sequence). CDR3 length: 14 residues. V was pared by 3 bases and J by 6 bases, with 11 bases of the junction left unmatched.

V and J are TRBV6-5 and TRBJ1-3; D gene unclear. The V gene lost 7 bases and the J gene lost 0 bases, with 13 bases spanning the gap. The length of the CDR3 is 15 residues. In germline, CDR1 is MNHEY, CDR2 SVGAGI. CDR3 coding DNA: TGTGCCAGCACTCGGACGGACCGCTCTGGAAACACCATATATTTT. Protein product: CASTRTDRSGNTIYF.

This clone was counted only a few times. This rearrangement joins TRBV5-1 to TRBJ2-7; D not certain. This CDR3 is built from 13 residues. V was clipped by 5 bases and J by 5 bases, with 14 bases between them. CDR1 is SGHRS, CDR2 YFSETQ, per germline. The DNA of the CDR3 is TGCGCCAGCAGACACGACCCCGCGAACGAGCAGTACTTC. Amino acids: CASRHDPANEQYF.

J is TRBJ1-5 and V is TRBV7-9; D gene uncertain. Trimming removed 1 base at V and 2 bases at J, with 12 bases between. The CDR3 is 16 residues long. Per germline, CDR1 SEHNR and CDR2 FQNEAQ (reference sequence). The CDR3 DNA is TGTGCCAGCAGCTTAGATTCGGTCCGGGGCAATCAGCCCCAGCATTTT. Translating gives CASSLDSVRGNQPQHF.

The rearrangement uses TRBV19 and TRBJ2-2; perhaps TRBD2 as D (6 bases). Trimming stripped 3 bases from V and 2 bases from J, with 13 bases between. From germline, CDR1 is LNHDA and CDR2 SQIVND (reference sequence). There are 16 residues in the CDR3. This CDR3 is CASSIGGTANTGELFF. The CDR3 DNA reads TGTGCCAGTAGTATTGGGGGGACCGCAAACACCGGGGAGCTGTTTTTT.

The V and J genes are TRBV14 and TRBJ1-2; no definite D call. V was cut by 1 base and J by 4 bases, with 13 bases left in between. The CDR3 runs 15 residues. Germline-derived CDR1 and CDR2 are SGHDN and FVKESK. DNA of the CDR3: TGTGCCAGCAGCCAAGCTCGAGCGGCGGGCTATGGCTACACCTTC. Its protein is CASSQARAAGYGYTF.

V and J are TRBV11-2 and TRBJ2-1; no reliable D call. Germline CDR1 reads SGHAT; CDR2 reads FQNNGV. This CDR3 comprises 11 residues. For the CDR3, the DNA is TGTGTCCTCAGCAGTTACAATGAGCAGTTCTTC. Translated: CVLSSYNEQFF.

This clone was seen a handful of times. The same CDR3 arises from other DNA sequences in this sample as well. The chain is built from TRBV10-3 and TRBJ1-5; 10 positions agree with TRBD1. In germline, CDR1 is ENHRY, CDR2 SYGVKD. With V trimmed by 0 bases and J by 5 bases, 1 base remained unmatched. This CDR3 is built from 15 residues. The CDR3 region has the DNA TGTGCCATCAGTGAGTCGACAGGGGGCGATCAGCCCCAGCATTTT. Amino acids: CAISESTGGDQPQHF.

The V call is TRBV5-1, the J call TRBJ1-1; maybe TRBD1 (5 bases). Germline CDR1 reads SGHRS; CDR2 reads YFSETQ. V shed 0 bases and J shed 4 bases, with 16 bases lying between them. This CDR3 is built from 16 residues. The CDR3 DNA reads TGCGCCAGCAGCTTGGAAGGGGCAAGTGGAGGCACTGAAGCTTTCTTT. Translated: CASSLEGASGGTEAFF.

As DNA, the CDR3 is TGCAGTGCTAGAGGGACCCTCGGACAGTATTTT. Its protein product is CSARGTLGQYF. This chain uses TRBV20-1 with TRBJ1-4; D gene uncertain. The assigned J gene may be wrong: the sequence end matches TRBJ2-3 better. This CDR3 contains 11 residues. Germline assignment: CDR1 DFQATT and CDR2 SNEGSKA (reference sequence).